Each of the 27 T cell receptor beta chains below was sequenced from the same sample in a study of blood T cell repertoires in COVID-19. Data came from immunoSEQ multiplex PCR; TCRdb stores just in-frame clones and leaves some out. The data show about 200,000 clones, 88% seen once. What was sequenced was peripheral blood. Every receptor here comes from a man aged 18 to 30 with active or convalescent COVID-19.

This clone was seen a single time. The V gene is TRBV7-9, the J gene TRBJ2-1; 8 bases line up with TRBD1. The CDR3 runs 15 residues. Germline CDR1 is SEHNR and CDR2 is FQNEAQ (reference sequence). V was clipped by 5 bases and J by 4 bases; unmatched bases: 7. The CDR3 DNA is TGTGCCAGCAGCCACCGGGACAGGCAGTACAATGAGCAGTTCTTC. Amino acids: CASSHRDRQYNEQFF.

This clone was found once. The chain joins TRBV6-5 to TRBJ2-7, with D uncertain. V was pared by 2 bases and J by 2 bases, with 10 bases between. Germline V lookup: CDR1 MNHEY, CDR2 SVGAGI. The CDR3 loop spans 14 amino acids. Written as DNA, the CDR3 is TGTGCCAGCAGTTACATGGAGAAGCCCTACGAGCAGTACTTC. Translating gives CASSYMEKPYEQYF.

The chain uses TRBV14 and TRBJ2-1; no clear D. Germline CDR1 reads SGHDN; CDR2 reads FVKESK. Trimming took 0 bases from V and 4 from J, leaving 7 bases between them. CDR3 size: 14 residues. The CDR3 here is CASSQDGPYNEQFF. The CDR3 coding sequence is TGTGCCAGCAGCCAAGATGGGCCTTACAATGAGCAGTTCTTC.

The chain uses TRBV9 and TRBJ2-4; 7 bases are shared with TRBD1. V lost 1 base to trimming and J lost 6 bases; unmatched junction nucleotides: 4. This CDR3 has 14 residues. Germline CDR1 is SGDLS and CDR2 is YYNGEE. For the CDR3, the DNA is TGTGCCAGCAGCGTAAGTAGACAGGGAAACATTCAGTACTTC. It encodes CASSVSRQGNIQYF.

The CDR3 DNA sequence: TGTGCCAGTAGTATTTCGCATGCCGGTGAGCAGTTCTTC. It is translated as CASSISHAGEQFF. The rearrangement links TRBV19 to TRBJ2-1; D gene uncertain. The germline V gene has CDR1 LNHDA and CDR2 SQIVND (reference sequence). This CDR3 contains 13 residues. The ends were cut back, 3 bases at V and 9 bases at J, with 12 bases in the middle. Complete variable domain (other parts from reference TRBV19 and TRBJ2-1): DGGITQSPKYLFRKEGQNVTLSCEQNLNHDAMYWYRQDPGQGLRLIYYSQIVNDFQKGDIAEGYSVSREKKESFPLTVTSAQKNPTAFYLCASSISHAGEQFFGPGTRLTVL.

The rearrangement links TRBV15 to TRBJ1-5; 8 bases align to TRBD1. The CDR3 runs to 15 residues. Losses at the gene ends were 0 bases for V and 5 bases for J; bases not matched to a gene: 3. In germline, CDR1 is LNHNV, CDR2 YYDKDF (reference sequence). The CDR3 DNA reads TGTGCCACCAGCAGAGAAGGACAGGGCTATCAGCCCCAGCATTTT. Translation: CATSREGQGYQPQHF.

The CDR3 region has the DNA TGTGCCAGCAGCCAAGATTTGGGCGGGGAAGGCGGGGAGCTGTTTTTT. This codes for CASSQDLGGEGGELFF. The chain has TRBV4-2 and TRBJ2-2, with D perhaps matching TRBD2 (6 bases). Germline CDR1 is LGHNA and CDR2 is YNFKEQ. V was cut by 0 bases and J by 7 bases, with 15 bases left in between. The CDR3 has 16 residues.

This clone was counted only a few times. The CDR3 DNA sequence: TGTGCCTGGAGTACTAGCGGATACGAGCAGTACTTC. Translation: CAWSTSGYEQYF. This chain connects TRBV30 to TRBJ2-7; 8 positions agree with TRBD2. Unmatched junction bases numbered 1, after V lost 2 bases and J lost 4 bases. Germline lookup yields CDR1 GTSNPN and CDR2 SVGIG (reference sequence). CDR3 length: 12 residues.

The chain uses TRBV4-1 and TRBJ2-1; 7 nucleotides agree with TRBD2. Trimming at V came to 1 base and at J to 4 bases, leaving 4 bases not matched to a gene. Germline-derived CDR1 and CDR2 are MGHRA and YSYEKL. The CDR3 runs to 15 residues. This CDR3 is CASSQGPSGYNEQFF. DNA for the CDR3: TGCGCCAGCAGCCAAGGGCCTAGCGGATACAATGAGCAGTTCTTC.

The V call is TRBV30, the J call TRBJ1-6; 8 bases agree with TRBD1. J lost 10 bases, V lost 2 bases, and 7 bases had no gene match. This CDR3 has 14 residues. The V gene's germline CDR1 is GTSNPN and CDR2 SVGIG (reference sequence). The CDR3 region has the DNA TGTGCCTGGAGTATCCGGGACAGGTACTCACCCCTCCACTTT. This sequence encodes CAWSIRDRYSPLHF. The full variable domain, its missing parts supplied by reference TRBV30 and TRBJ1-6, is SQTIHQWPATLVQPVGSPLSLECTVEGTSNPNLYWYRQAAGRGLQLLFYSVGIGQISSEVPQNLSASRPQDRQFILSSKKLLLSDSGFYLCAWSIRDRYSPLHFGNGTRLTVT.

The chain carries TRBV7-8 and TRBJ2-6; D remains unclear. The germline gives CDR1 SGHVS, CDR2 FQNEAQ. Trimming took 2 bases from V and 1 from J, leaving 6 bases between them. This CDR3 has 15 residues. Here the CDR3 DNA reads TGTGCCAGCAGCTTACGAGTTTCTGGGGCCAACGTCCTGACTTTC. Translated: CASSLRVSGANVLTF.

The V gene is TRBV18, the J gene TRBJ1-1; D is possibly TRBD1 (6 bases). From germline, CDR1 is KGHSH and CDR2 LQKENI. V lost 5 bases and J 0 bases, leaving 22 bases between the germline ends. The CDR3 is 18 residues long. CDR3 nucleotide sequence: TGTGCCAGCTCATCCAACCCTGACAGGTTGAGGGTGAACACTGAAGCTTTCTTT. It yields the protein CASSSNPDRLRVNTEAFF.

Points on this clone: The sample contains more than one DNA sequence encoding this CDR3. The V call is TRBV9, the J call TRBJ2-7; no firm D call. The germline V gene has CDR1 SGDLS and CDR2 YYNGEE. V lost 0 bases, J lost 1 base, and 8 bases lay in between. This CDR3 is 14 amino acids long. The CDR3 DNA reads as TGTGCCAGCAGCGTAGGCCCCGGGTCCTACGAGCAGTACTTC. Translating gives CASSVGPGSYEQYF.

J is TRBJ1-5 and V is TRBV10-2; 7 positions match TRBD1. V lost 5 bases and J lost 7; bases outside the gene matches: 8. The CDR3 has 14 amino acids. Germline values: CDR1 WSHSY, CDR2 SAAADI. The CDR3: CASSPTGEAQPQHF. The CDR3, as DNA: TGCGCCAGCAGTCCTACAGGGGAGGCGCAGCCCCAGCATTTT.

The chain links TRBV24-1 to TRBJ2-5; 7 bases match TRBD2. The CDR3 sequence is 13 residues long. CDR1 and CDR2 (germline): KGHDR, SFDVKD. V lost 4 bases to trimming and J lost 11 bases; unmatched junction nucleotides: 9. Here the CDR3 reads CATSDGSGPGQYF. CDR3 in DNA: TGTGCCACCAGTGACGGTAGCGGGCCGGGTCAGTACTTC.

V usage is TRBV7-8 and J usage is TRBJ2-5, with 10 bases lining up with TRBD2. J gave up 3 bases and V 3 bases, and 4 bases lay outside the gene matches. The CDR3 totals 15 residues. Germline CDR1 and CDR2: SGHVS and FQNEAQ. The CDR3 spells CASSFLAGVEETQYF. In DNA form, the CDR3 reads TGTGCCAGCAGCTTTCTAGCGGGAGTAGAAGAGACCCAGTACTTC.

V usage is TRBV7-9 and J usage is TRBJ1-2, with D perhaps TRBD1 (6 bases). The V end was cut by 5 bases, the J end by 13 bases, with 26 bases between. The CDR3 sequence is 15 residues long. CDR1 and CDR2 (germline): SEHNR, FQNEAQ (reference sequence). CDR3 nucleotides: TGTGCCAGCAGCCCTTCCTCTGGACAGACCAAGAGGTGCACCTTC. Amino acid sequence: CASSPSSGQTKRCTF.

V and J are TRBV5-4 and TRBJ1-3; 9 bases align to TRBD1. The germline V gene has CDR1 SGHNT and CDR2 YYREEE (reference sequence). Unmatched junction bases numbered 8, after V lost 4 bases and J lost 6 bases. The CDR3 consists of 15 residues. Here the CDR3 reads CASSLGTGSLNTIYF. The DNA for the CDR3 is TGTGCCAGCAGCCTTGGGACAGGGAGTTTAAACACCATATATTTT.

This chain uses TRBV2 with TRBJ2-7, with unresolved D. CDR1 and CDR2 (germline): SNHLY, FYNNEI. Trimming took 6 bases from V and 5 from J, leaving 14 bases between them. The CDR3 spans 13 residues. This chain's CDR3 is CASRRLIYDEQYF. CDR3 in DNA: TGTGCCAGCAGGAGACTCATATACGACGAGCAGTACTTC.

The J gene is TRBJ2-1, the V gene TRBV29-1; TRBD1 might be the D (6 bases). The V gene's germline CDR1 is SQVTM and CDR2 ANQGSEA. This CDR3 has 14 amino acids. Trimming left V 2 bases short and J 7 bases short, with 15 bases between. The CDR3 here is CSVETPGAKNEQFF. CDR3 nucleotides: TGCAGCGTTGAAACACCAGGGGCGAAGAATGAGCAGTTCTTC.

The V call is TRBV14, the J call TRBJ2-3; maybe TRBD2 (6 bases). This CDR3 has 15 residues. The V end lost 3 bases, the J end lost 6 bases, and 16 bases lay between the germline ends. Germline V gives CDR1 SGHDN, CDR2 FVKESK. CDR3 loop: CASSHPTSLRDTQYF. DNA for the CDR3: TGTGCCAGCAGCCACCCGACTAGTTTAAGGGATACGCAGTATTTT.

Only one count was recorded for this clone. V gene TRBV15 combines with J gene TRBJ2-3, with 10 bases that match TRBD1. CDR3 size: 15 residues. CDR1 and CDR2 from the germline V gene are LNHNV and YYDKDF (reference sequence). V shed 1 base and J 6 bases; nucleotides not matched to a gene: 4. In nucleotides, the CDR3 is TGTGCCACCAGCAGAGCGGACAGGGGGTGGGATACGCAGTATTTT. Its protein product is CATSRADRGWDTQYF.

The chain joins TRBV10-3 to TRBJ2-2, with no clear D. V dropped 3 bases and J dropped 5 bases, with 10 bases sitting between them. The CDR3 runs 14 residues. CDR1 ENHRY and CDR2 SYGVKD come from the germline V gene. CDR3 protein: CAISDDMETGELFF. In DNA, the CDR3 is TGTGCCATCAGTGATGATATGGAGACCGGGGAGCTGTTTTTT.

This rearrangement joins TRBV6-4 to TRBJ2-3; perhaps TRBD1 as D (6 bases). Trimming pared 3 bases from V and 0 bases from J, leaving 10 bases between. The CDR3 has 15 residues. Germline V gives CDR1 MRHNA, CDR2 SNTAGT. CDR3 in DNA: TGTGCCAGCAGTGAAGGGGGATCTAGCACAGATACGCAGTATTTT. Its translation: CASSEGGSSTDTQYF.

V and J are TRBV9 and TRBJ2-7; 7 nucleotides line up with TRBD1. The CDR3 has 17 amino acids. Losses at the gene ends were 4 bases for V and 0 bases for J; bases not matched to a gene: 13. Per the germline V gene, CDR1 is SGDLS and CDR2 is YYNGEE. The CDR3 sequence is CASSPRGVRGFSYEQYF. The DNA of the CDR3 is TGTGCCAGCAGCCCCCGAGGTGTCAGGGGGTTCTCCTACGAGCAGTACTTC.

V usage is TRBV10-3 and J usage is TRBJ2-7; D possibly corresponds to TRBD2 (6 bases). CDR1 and CDR2 (germline): ENHRY, SYGVKD. The CDR3 is 14 residues long. Trimming cost V 4 bases and J 4 bases, with 14 bases left between them. CDR3 in DNA: TGTGCCATCAGTGGGAGGGGTGGGAAATACGAGCAGTACTTC. Translated, it gives CAISGRGGKYEQYF.

This clone is a singleton in its sample. The chain couples TRBV5-1 to TRBJ2-7; D might be TRBD2 (7 bases). Germline-derived CDR1 and CDR2 are SGHRS and YFSETQ. With 3 bases removed from V and 5 bases from J, the gap between germline ends came to 18 bases. CDR3 size: 15 residues. The CDR3 region has the DNA TGCGCCAGCAGCTCCGGAGGGGGGGAAAGAAACGAGCAGTACTTC. Translating gives CASSSGGGERNEQYF.